This T cell receptor (beta chain) came from a study of metastatic and nonmetastatic thyroid tumors. Study in general: Patients with malignant and benign thyroid disease provided blood and tumor or nodule tissue, whose repertoires were compared. Study-wide findings and caveats: Benign nodules reportedly had significantly lower TCR beta diversity than malignant thyroid tumors in blood and tumor.

Trimming shortened V by 4 bases and J by 10 bases, and 13 bases separated the two germline ends. This CDR3 is 13 amino acids long. CDR1 is KGHDR, CDR2 SFDVKD, per germline. In the original processing: A papillary thyroid cancer distant-metastasis classifier was built from CDR3 differences across clinicopathological groups. Via MiXCR, TCRdb re-called the PCR reads. In this record, the V and J calls reflect TCRdb's handling and not the investigators' own analysis. The sample holds some 45,000 clones; about 12% are singletons and the top ten take roughly 9%. This clone was seen repeatedly, ten times or more. What it binds is unknown. Treatment of any kind had been given to no patient before thyroid surgery.

The TCR was taken from a male donor with papillary thyroid cancer or a benign thyroid nodule (not recorded which). Some clones in this sample may be carry-over from other donors' samples. The sample consisted of blood. This rearrangement joins TRBV24-1 to TRBJ2-1; D gene unclear. CDR3 amino acids: CATSDPNFPEQFF. In DNA form, the CDR3 reads TGTGCCACCAGTGACCCTAACTTCCCCGAGCAGTTCTTC.